These 21 T cell receptor beta chains share one sample of origin, sequenced in a study of control samples from healthy donors and cancer patients. The table came from immunoSEQ multiplex PCR; TCRdb's copy has only in-frame clones and leaves some out. The sample lists under 85,000 clones; 90% to 95% were seen once. What was sequenced was blood. These receptors all come from a woman in her thirties or forties in good health.

The chain employs TRBV7-9 and TRBJ1-4, with TRBD1 identical over 11 bases. Germline V CDR1 and CDR2: SEHNR, FQNEAQ (reference sequence). V lost 4 bases and J lost 5; bases outside the gene matches: 6. There are 16 residues in the CDR3. CDR3 loop: CASSSWTGGRNEKLFF. The CDR3 nucleotides read TGTGCCAGCAGCTCCTGGACAGGGGGCAGGAATGAAAAACTGTTTTTT.

CDR3 region: CASSSYERRLQETQYF. The CDR3 DNA reads as TGTGCCAGCAGCTCATACGAAAGGAGGCTACAAGAGACCCAGTACTTC. The chain employs TRBV7-9 and TRBJ2-5; a possible D gene is TRBD2 (5 bases). Trimming cost V 4 bases and J 2 bases, with 17 bases left between them. Germline V gives CDR1 SEHNR, CDR2 FQNEAQ (reference sequence). CDR3 size: 16 residues.

The chain employs TRBV5-1 and TRBJ2-7; 9 bases line up with TRBD1. J gave up 5 bases and V 0 bases, and 6 bases lay outside the gene matches. The CDR3 spans 15 residues. Germline CDR1 reads SGHRS; CDR2 reads YFSETQ. The CDR3 protein is CASSLEGQGRDEQYF. Here the CDR3 DNA reads TGCGCCAGCAGCTTGGAAGGACAGGGGCGCGACGAGCAGTACTTC.

V is TRBV28 and J is TRBJ1-1; a possible D gene is TRBD1 (5 bases). Trimming stripped 6 bases from V and 8 bases from J, with 10 bases between. CDR1 MDHEN and CDR2 SYDVKM come from the germline V gene. CDR3 length equals 11 residues. The CDR3 loop is CASRLDSEAFF. In nucleotides, the CDR3 is TGTGCCAGCAGACTTGACAGCGAAGCTTTCTTT.

V gene TRBV19 combines with J gene TRBJ2-3, with TRBD1 as a possible D gene (5 bases). Per the germline V gene, CDR1 is LNHDA and CDR2 is SQIVND (reference sequence). V was trimmed by 3 bases and J by 5 bases, leaving 12 bases between them. This CDR3 is 14 amino acids long. CDR3 in DNA: TGTGCCAGTAGTATCCGAAGCAGGGTAGATACGCAGTATTTT. It translates to CASSIRSRVDTQYF.

This clone was recorded once. The V gene is TRBV15, the J gene TRBJ1-2, with a tentative D call TRBD1 (5 bases). V lost 6 bases to trimming and J lost 8 bases, with 22 bases between them. The length of the CDR3 is 15 residues. CDR1 and CDR2 from the germline V gene are LNHNV and YYDKDF (reference sequence). The CDR3 DNA is TGTGCCACCAGAGGGCCTTCGGATGCACGGGGCGGCTACACCTTC. Its protein is CATRGPSDARGGYTF.

The chain links TRBV5-1 to TRBJ1-1; D call uncertain. V lost 0 bases, J lost 1 base, and 7 bases lay in between. The germline V gene encodes CDR1 SGHRS and CDR2 YFSETQ. The CDR3 spans 14 residues. The CDR3 loop reads CASSLVPGNTEAFF. The CDR3 DNA sequence: TGCGCCAGCAGCTTGGTACCAGGGAACACTGAAGCTTTCTTT. The entire variable domain, with the rest obtained from reference TRBV5-1 and TRBJ1-1, is as follows: KAGVTQTPRYLIKTRGQQVTLSCSPISGHRSVSWYQQTPGQGLQFLFEYFSETQRNKGNFPGRFSGRQFSNSRSEMNVSTLELGDSALYLCASSLVPGNTEAFFGQGTRLTVV.

V and J are TRBV5-4 and TRBJ2-2; D ambiguous. V lost 2 bases, J lost 1 base, and 3 bases lay in between. The CDR3 totals 13 residues. The germline V gene encodes CDR1 SGHNT and CDR2 YYREEE (reference sequence). For the CDR3, the DNA is TGTGCCAGCAGCTTCAGGAACACCGGGGAGCTGTTTTTT. Protein sequence: CASSFRNTGELFF.

This rearrangement joins TRBV27 to TRBJ2-1; D may be TRBD2 (5 bases). The germline V gene has CDR1 MNHEY and CDR2 SMNVEV (reference sequence). Trimming shortened V by 6 bases and J by 1 base, and 10 bases separated the two germline ends. CDR3 size: 14 residues. The DNA for the CDR3 is TGTGCCAGCAGAGCGGTCGGTTCCTACAATGAGCAGTTCTTC. Translation: CASRAVGSYNEQFF.

The chain uses TRBV29-1 and TRBJ2-7; 10 bases line up with TRBD2. The CDR3 spans 12 residues. The V gene end was trimmed by 7 bases and the J gene end by 0 bases; junction bases not matched to a gene: 0. Germline CDR1 is SQVTM and CDR2 is ANQGSEA. The CDR3 region is CSASGSSYEQYF. CDR3 DNA: TGCAGCGCTAGCGGGAGCTCCTACGAGCAGTACTTC.

The CDR3 sequence: CASSSHPALAKNIQYF. The CDR3 nucleotides read TGTGCCAGCAGTTCACACCCAGCACTAGCCAAAAACATTCAGTACTTC. The chain links TRBV28 to TRBJ2-4, with unresolved D. Per the germline V gene, CDR1 is MDHEN and CDR2 is SYDVKM. Trimming pared 4 bases from V and 0 bases from J, leaving 13 bases between. The length of the CDR3 is 16 residues.

V gene TRBV27 combines with J gene TRBJ2-5, with 7 nucleotides matching TRBD2. CDR3 size: 15 residues. V trimming: 6 bases; J trimming: 1 base; junction bases outside the gene matches: 8. Germline loops: CDR1 MNHEY, CDR2 SMNVEV (reference sequence). The CDR3 protein is CASSQTGTTQETQYF. As DNA, the CDR3 is TGTGCCAGCAGCCAAACCGGGACTACCCAAGAGACCCAGTACTTC.

The gene calls are TRBV13 and TRBJ2-1; TRBD1 is a possible D gene (5 bases). Trimming cost V 3 bases and J 4 bases, with 7 bases left between them. CDR3 size: 13 residues. Germline lookup yields CDR1 PRHDT and CDR2 FYEKMQ (reference sequence). The CDR3 reads CASSFTGYNEQFF. In DNA form, the CDR3 reads TGTGCCAGCAGCTTTACAGGATACAATGAGCAGTTCTTC. The full variable domain, in which reference TRBV13 and TRBJ2-1 provide the parts outside the CDR3, is AAGVIQSPRHLIKEKRETATLKCYPIPRHDTVYWYQQGPGQDPQFLISFYEKMQSDKGSIPDRFSAQQFSDYHSELNMSSLELGDSALYFCASSFTGYNEQFFGPGTRLTVL.

The gene calls are TRBV5-4 and TRBJ2-3, with D perhaps TRBD1 or TRBD2 (6 bases each). Trimming stripped 4 bases from V and 1 base from J, with 13 bases between. Germline CDR1 reads SGHNT; CDR2 reads YYREEE (reference sequence). The CDR3 has 15 amino acids. Here the CDR3 DNA reads TGTGCCAGCAGCGGGGGGCCCGGTGGCACAGATACGCAGTATTTT. This gives the protein CASSGGPGGTDTQYF.

This clone came up once. The V call is TRBV3-1 (or the pseudogene TRBV3-2), the J call TRBJ1-1, with 7 bases fitting TRBD1. With V trimmed by 0 bases and J by 11 bases, 15 bases remained unmatched. The CDR3 is made up of 16 amino acids. Germline CDR1 reads LGHDT; CDR2 reads YNNKEL (reference sequence). The CDR3 here is CASSQDRGTVTLGAFF. In nucleotides, the CDR3 is TGTGCCAGCAGCCAAGATCGAGGGACAGTCACCCTTGGGGCTTTCTTT.

This clone occurred a few times. V and J are TRBV27 and TRBJ1-2, with 8 bases fitting TRBD1. Unmatched junction bases numbered 6, after V lost 2 bases and J lost 4 bases. Per the germline V gene, CDR1 is MNHEY and CDR2 is SMNVEV (reference sequence). The CDR3 totals 15 residues. The CDR3 is CASSLATGGSYGYTF. The CDR3 region has the DNA TGTGCCAGCAGTTTAGCTACAGGGGGTAGCTATGGCTACACCTTC.

V gene TRBV12-3 or TRBV12-4 combines with J gene TRBJ1-1, with a tentative D call TRBD1 (5 bases). Deletions cut 10 bases from V and 0 bases from J, with 12 bases between. This CDR3 region has 13 residues. The CDR3 DNA reads as TGTGCCACCAGAAGGGGAATGAACACTGAAGCTTTCTTT. This sequence encodes CATRRGMNTEAFF.

The V call is TRBV9, the J call TRBJ2-1, with D unclear. V was trimmed by 4 bases and J by 3 bases, leaving 14 bases between them. The germline V gene encodes CDR1 SGDLS and CDR2 YYNGEE. The CDR3 length is 15 residues. The CDR3 protein is CASSQLEFHYNEQFF. The CDR3 nucleotides are TGTGCCAGCAGCCAGTTGGAGTTTCACTACAATGAGCAGTTCTTC.

V and J are TRBV4-3 and TRBJ1-3, with D possibly being TRBD1 (6 bases). With 3 bases removed from V and 4 bases from J, the gap between germline ends came to 13 bases. The CDR3 is made up of 15 amino acids. CDR1 and CDR2 from the germline V gene are LGHNA and YSLEER. The CDR3 DNA sequence: TGCGCCAGCAGCCAGGAACAGGGATGGGGAAACACCATATATTTT. It specifies CASSQEQGWGNTIYF.

A few counts support this clone. The gene calls are TRBV12-3 or TRBV12-4 and TRBJ1-2; D may be TRBD1 (6 bases). Trimming left V 5 bases short and J 7 bases short, with 14 bases between. This CDR3 comprises 13 residues. The CDR3 reads CASSVTGRGGYTF. DNA of the CDR3: TGTGCCAGCAGTGTAACAGGGAGGGGTGGCTACACCTTC.

The chain has TRBV10-1 and TRBJ2-7, with 9 bases lining up with TRBD2. CDR3 size: 15 residues. Germline CDR1 reads WNHNN; CDR2 reads SYGVQD (reference sequence). With V trimmed by 8 bases and J by 2 bases, 10 bases remained unmatched. The CDR3 sequence is CASLGREGRAYEQYF. The CDR3 coding sequence is TGCGCCAGCTTGGGGCGGGAGGGCAGAGCCTACGAGCAGTACTTC.